The present TCR beta chain was sequenced within a study of STAT5B mutations in CD4+ large granular lymphocyte leukemia. Controls came from buffy coats of healthy blood donors. Between the trimmed V and J ends, which lost 0 bases and 3 bases, there was a span of 3 bases. Germline V CDR1 and CDR2: KGHSH, LQKENI. The CDR3 sequence is 13 residues long. Generated by immunoSEQ multiplex PCR, the TCRdb table keeps only in-frame clones and is missing some. The repertoire holds around 30,000 clones, with more than 75% as singletons. The sample consisted of CD4+ T cells from blood buffy coats. The clonotype originates from a human donor in good health. The chain joins TRBV18 to TRBJ2-1; D not resolved. CDR3 nucleotides: TGTGCCAGCTCACCACCGGTCTACAATGAGCAGTTCTTC. Translating it yields CASSPPVYNEQFF.